This T cell receptor (beta chain) comes out of a study of T cells in Graves' hyperthyroidism and ophthalmopathy. Findings of the study overall: Progression to ophthalmopathy was predicted a median of 6.5 months early.

The sample holds many counts of this clonotype. What it recognizes is unknown. TCR beta CDR3 region amplification was performed from RNA transcripts. An initial round of RT-PCR targeting the TCR CDR3 relied on the HTBI primer set. TCRdb passed the multiplex PCR reads through MiXCR, listing each CDR3 protein once. The data contain 500,000 to 550,000 distinct CDR3 sequences, around 20% of them singletons. This CDR3 comprises 14 residues. V shed 2 bases and J shed 5 bases, with 12 bases lying between them. The germline CDR1 and CDR2 sequences are MNHEY and SVGAGI. Among the patients, aged 18 to 65, hyperthyroidism was newly diagnosed and had lasted under 2 months. Diagnostic decisions used clinical symptoms, serum thyroxine and TRAb, thyroid ultrasound and orbital computed tomography. Fresh peripheral blood, under 13 ml, yielded the PBMCs.

The gene calls are TRBV6-5 and TRBJ2-5, with D maybe TRBD2 (7 bases). Sequencing was done on a sample of blood. The sequence was obtained from a man between 18 and 35 years old with Graves' hyperthyroidism. DNA for the CDR3: TGTGCCAGCAGTTACGGGGGGGCCCTGGAGACCCAGTACTTC. Translation: CASSYGGALETQYF.